The rows below give T cell receptor beta chains drawn from one sample of a study of cytomegalovirus exposure and HLA in healthy donors. Generated by immunoSEQ multiplex PCR, the TCRdb table keeps only in-frame clones and is missing some. The sample holds 150,000 to 200,000 clones; 75% to 90% are singletons and the top ten take roughly 2%. The sequencing input was PBMCs. These receptors came from a human donor in good health. The CDR3 runs from the conserved cysteine through the conserved F or W. A D gene is named only where the DNA matches it firmly. Clone size appears in some rows only: once, few, many, or a class for an expanded clone.

J gene: TRBJ2-5; V gene: TRBV28; clone size: once; D gene: TRBD2; CDR3 DNA: TGTGCCAGCAGTTTATCGCCTAGCGGGGGGGCATTGGAGACCCAGTACTTC; CDR3 protein: CASSLSPSGGALETQYF
J gene: TRBJ1-5; V gene: TRBV6-5; clone size: once; D gene: TRBD1; CDR3 DNA: TGTGCCAGCAGTGGACAGGGAGGTCAGCCCCAGCATTTT; CDR3 protein: CASSGQGGQPQHF
J gene: TRBJ1-1; V gene: TRBV25-1; clone size: NA; D gene: TRBD1; CDR3 DNA: TGTGCCAGCAGTGAATTCAGGGGGCTGCAAACTGAAGCTTTCTTT; CDR3 protein: CASSEFRGLQTEAFF
J gene: TRBJ1-5; V gene: TRBV19; clone size: NA; D gene: NA; CDR3 DNA: TGTGCCAGTAAAGCGAAGACTTTTCAGCCCCAGCATTTT; CDR3 protein: CASKAKTFQPQHF
J gene: TRBJ2-7; V gene: TRBV5-1; clone size: NA; D gene: NA; CDR3 DNA: TGCGCCAGCAGCTTGGGTCAGCCAGGGAACTCCTACGAGCAGTACTTC; CDR3 protein: CASSLGQPGNSYEQYF
J gene: TRBJ2-2; V gene: TRBV2; clone size: NA; D gene: TRBD1; CDR3 DNA: TGTGCCAGCAGCTGGACAGGGCGGGCGAACACCGGGGAGCTGTTTTTT; CDR3 protein: CASSWTGRANTGELFF
J gene: TRBJ2-7; V gene: TRBV6-5; clone size: NA; D gene: TRBD2; CDR3 DNA: TGTGCCAGCAGAAGAGCGGGGGGGTCCGACGAGCAGTACTTC; CDR3 protein: CASRRAGGSDEQYF
J gene: TRBJ2-5; V gene: TRBV10-3; clone size: NA; D gene: TRBD1; CDR3 DNA: TGTGCCATCAGTGACAGGGGGCGATGGTTGGAGACCCAGTACTTC; CDR3 protein: CAISDRGRWLETQYF
J gene: TRBJ2-1; V gene: TRBV2; clone size: NA; D gene: TRBD2; CDR3 DNA: TGTGCCAGCAGTGGGATTAGCGGGGACATCAATGAGCAGTTCTTC; CDR3 protein: CASSGISGDINEQFF
J gene: TRBJ2-1; V gene: TRBV14; clone size: NA; D gene: NA; CDR3 DNA: TGTGCCAGCAGCCCCCGTGGGCGCTCCTACAATGAGCAGTTCTTC; CDR3 protein: CASSPRGRSYNEQFF
J gene: TRBJ1-4; V gene: TRBV7-2; clone size: NA; D gene: TRBD1; CDR3 DNA: TGTGCCAGCAGCTCCGTAAGGGACAGCATTAATGAAAAACTGTTTTTT; CDR3 protein: CASSSVRDSINEKLFF
J gene: TRBJ1-6; V gene: TRBV28; clone size: NA; D gene: TRBD1; CDR3 DNA: TGTGCCAGCAGTGGGGACAGGGCGGGTAATTCACCCCTCCACTTT; CDR3 protein: CASSGDRAGNSPLHF
J gene: TRBJ2-2; V gene: TRBV6-5; clone size: NA; D gene: TRBD2; CDR3 DNA: TGTGCCAGCAGAAAGGGACTAGCCGGGGAGCTGTTTTTT; CDR3 protein: CASRKGLAGELFF
J gene: TRBJ2-3; V gene: TRBV2; clone size: NA; D gene: NA; CDR3 DNA: TGTGCCAGCAGTGAAGCCCCCCTCGTGGCGGGGTCACAGTATTTT; CDR3 protein: CASSEAPLVAGSQYF
J gene: TRBJ2-7; V gene: TRBV4-2; clone size: NA; D gene: TRBD2; CDR3 DNA: TGTGCCAGCAGCCAAGTAGCACTAGCGGGGGGGCAGTCCAACGAGCAGTACTTC; CDR3 protein: CASSQVALAGGQSNEQYF
J gene: TRBJ2-2; V gene: TRBV6-1; clone size: many; D gene: TRBD1; CDR3 DNA: TGTGCCAGCAGTGAGCAACAGGGGCCCGGGGAGCTGTTTTTT; CDR3 protein: CASSEQQGPGELFF
J gene: TRBJ1-1; V gene: TRBV9; clone size: NA; D gene: NA; CDR3 DNA: TGTGCCAGCAGCGTAGTCGAAGGGGACACTGAAGCTTTCTTT; CDR3 protein: CASSVVEGDTEAFF